The 13 T cell receptor beta chains presented below share a single source sample, sequenced in a study of blood T cell repertoires in COVID-19 (dated by TCRdb to the early 2020s). The method behind the library was the immunoSEQ multiplex PCR assay. Imported from immuneACCESS, the table was reduced by TCRdb to in-frame sequences with V and J called. These copies leave out some clones; in studies compared against another copy, an unresolved V gene accounts for under half, and the cause of the remainder is not known. Present in this sample are 95,000 to 150,000 clones, 55% to 75% of which were seen just once. Of the sample, more than 0.65% is held by the ten largest clones. The sample comprised peripheral blood. These receptors were obtained from a human donor with acute or convalescent COVID-19. The donor label of this sample is uncertain.

V gene TRBV27 combines with J gene TRBJ2-7; 7 bases are shared with TRBD1. Looked up from germline, CDR1 is MNHEY and CDR2 is SMNVEV (reference sequence). This CDR3 spans 15 amino acids. V lost 6 bases, J lost 1 base, and 9 bases stayed unmatched. The CDR3 loop is CASREWTGESYEQYF. The CDR3 coding sequence is TGTGCCAGCAGGGAATGGACAGGTGAATCCTACGAGCAGTACTTC.

The chain recombines TRBV6-5 with TRBJ2-5; 8 bases match TRBD1. The V gene's germline CDR1 is MNHEY and CDR2 SVGAGI. J lost 4 bases, V lost 6 bases, and 7 bases had no gene match. The CDR3 spans 14 residues. CDR3 amino acids: CASRLDRGAETQYF. DNA for the CDR3: TGTGCCAGCAGGCTAGACAGGGGCGCAGAGACCCAGTACTTC.

The chain couples TRBV5-1 to TRBJ2-7; 8 nucleotides line up with TRBD2. CDR1 is SGHRS and CDR2 is YFSETQ in the germline V gene. V lost 1 base and J lost 7; bases outside the gene matches: 7. CDR3 length: 14 amino acids. CDR3 nucleotides: TGCGCCAGCAGCTTGTTGCGGGGGGATGATGAGCAGTACTTC. Its translation: CASSLLRGDDEQYF.

The chain links TRBV5-5 to TRBJ2-7; 8 nucleotides agree with TRBD1. CDR3 length: 15 amino acids. The trim removed 0 bases at V and 4 bases at J, leaving 6 bases unmatched. Germline CDR1 and CDR2: SGHKS and YYEKEE (reference sequence). The DNA of the CDR3 is TGTGCCAGCAGCTTGGTGGGACAGGAGGGTTACGAGCAGTACGTC. It specifies CASSLVGQEGYEQYV.

This clone appeared many times. The chain combines TRBV29-1 with TRBJ2-7; 7 positions match TRBD1. The CDR3 spans 13 residues. Germline V gene sequence: CDR1 SQVTM, CDR2 ANQGSEA. The junction had 9 bases not matched to a gene; V was cut back by 7 bases and J by 3 bases. CDR3 loop: CSASDRAGYEQYF. The CDR3 DNA reads as TGCAGCGCCTCCGACAGGGCTGGCTACGAGCAGTACTTC.

The chain has TRBV27 and TRBJ1-1, with unresolved D. The germline V gene has CDR1 MNHEY and CDR2 SMNVEV (reference sequence). This CDR3 is built from 15 residues. The V end lost 4 bases, the J end lost 4 bases, and 16 bases lay between the germline ends. CDR3 amino acids: CASSSPGRRSTEAFF. The DNA of the CDR3 is TGTGCCAGCAGTTCCCCGGGGAGAAGGAGCACTGAAGCTTTCTTT.

This chain links TRBV6-1 with TRBJ1-2; D call uncertain. Germline CDR1 is MNHNS and CDR2 is SASEGT. V shed 3 bases and J shed 3 bases, with 8 bases lying between them. This CDR3 comprises 13 residues. The CDR3 spells CASSERAYYGYTF. As DNA, the CDR3 is TGTGCCAGCAGTGAGAGGGCTTACTATGGCTACACCTTC.

This clone was seen once. This chain joins TRBV5-6 and TRBJ1-1; weak D call: TRBD1 (6 bases). The germline V gene encodes CDR1 SGHDT and CDR2 YYEEEE. V lost 0 bases and J 7 bases, leaving 10 bases between the germline ends. The CDR3 spans 13 residues. The CDR3 sequence: CASSLVSGDEAFF. CDR3 DNA sequence: TGTGCCAGCAGCTTGGTTTCAGGGGATGAAGCTTTCTTT.

This clone occurred once. The same CDR3 is also encoded by other DNA sequences in this sample. CDR3 sequence (DNA): TGTGCCAGCAGTGCTACAGGGGGTTATAGCAATCAGCCCCAGCATTTT. It translates to CASSATGGYSNQPQHF. The chain links TRBV2 to TRBJ1-5, with TRBD1 matching 8 bases. This CDR3 has 16 amino acids. Looked up from germline, CDR1 is SNHLY and CDR2 is FYNNEI. Losses at the gene ends were 4 bases for V and 0 bases for J; bases not matched to a gene: 5.

V is TRBV18 and J is TRBJ2-6, with D possibly TRBD2 on 5 matching bases. Per germline, CDR1 KGHSH and CDR2 LQKENI. The CDR3 runs 17 residues. The V and J ends lost 0 bases and 2 bases respectively, with 11 bases between them. The CDR3 region is CASSPPNEGPGANVLTF. The CDR3 bases are TGTGCCAGCTCACCACCGAATGAGGGCCCTGGGGCCAACGTCCTGACTTTC.

In nucleotides, the CDR3 is TGCGCCAGCAGACAGGGGGCTCTTAACTATGGCTACACCTTC. Translated: CASRQGALNYGYTF. The chain uses TRBV10-2 and TRBJ1-2; 9 positions match TRBD1. V shed 6 bases, J shed 1 base, and the junction held 3 bases outside the gene matches. Germline loops: CDR1 WSHSY, CDR2 SAAADI. CDR3 length: 14 amino acids.

The rearrangement joins TRBV25-1 to TRBJ1-1; D possibly corresponds to TRBD1 (6 bases). V gave up 3 bases and J gave up 4 bases, with 15 bases separating them. The CDR3 has 15 amino acids. The germline V gene encodes CDR1 MGHDK and CDR2 SYGVNS. CDR3 in DNA: TGTGCCAGCAGTGAGGCCAGGGGTTCAAGCACTGAAGCTTTCTTT. It yields the protein CASSEARGSSTEAFF.

The CDR3 region is CATSEEYLDTGELFF. CDR3 bases: TGTGCCACCAGTGAGGAGTACCTGGACACCGGGGAGCTGTTTTTT. The V and J genes are TRBV24-1 and TRBJ2-2; D gene ambiguous. The germline V gene has CDR1 KGHDR and CDR2 SFDVKD. Between the trimmed V and J ends, which lost 4 bases and 3 bases, there was a span of 11 bases. The CDR3 length is 15 residues.